One and the same sample provided the 19 T cell receptor beta chains below, sequenced in a study of blood T cell repertoires in COVID-19. TCRdb's table, derived via immunoSEQ multiplex PCR, lists solely in-frame clones and lacks some. This sample yields roughly 460,000 clones, of which 70% to 90% are seen a single time; 0.8% to 1% belongs to the top ten. Sequencing used peripheral blood. The receptors originated from a man in his late teens or twenties with COVID-19, enrolled during active disease.

The V call is TRBV19, the J call TRBJ1-2; maybe TRBD1 (6 bases). Germline CDR1 is LNHDA and CDR2 is SQIVND (reference sequence). The CDR3 sequence is 16 residues long. V gave up 4 bases and J gave up 5 bases, with 20 bases separating them. The CDR3 spells CASSTQGGPYAYGYTF. DNA for the CDR3: TGTGCCAGTAGTACCCAAGGGGGACCGTATGCGTATGGCTACACCTTC.

The V call is TRBV6-5, the J call TRBJ2-3, with D possibly being TRBD1 (6 bases). Trimming left V 6 bases short and J 4 bases short, with 11 bases between. The CDR3 spans 13 residues. Germline V gene lookup returns CDR1 MNHEY and CDR2 SVGAGI. CDR3 region: CASRKQGADTQYF. The CDR3 nucleotides are TGTGCCAGCAGAAAACAGGGCGCAGATACGCAGTATTTT.

The genes are TRBV9 and TRBJ2-3; D is unresolved. Per the germline V gene, CDR1 is SGDLS and CDR2 is YYNGEE. Trimming cost V 0 bases and J 3 bases, with 11 bases left between them. The CDR3 covers 15 residues. The CDR3 reads CASSVVPAQTDTQYF. The DNA for the CDR3 is TGTGCCAGCAGCGTAGTCCCAGCGCAAACAGATACGCAGTATTTT.

This chain uses TRBV7-9 with TRBJ2-2; TRBD2 might be the D (7 bases). This CDR3 comprises 16 residues. Trimming removed 5 bases at V and 5 bases at J, with 18 bases between. Per the germline V gene, CDR1 is SEHNR and CDR2 is FQNEAQ (reference sequence). The CDR3 DNA is TGTGCCAGCAGCCACAGCGGGACATTGGCTACCGGGGAGCTGTTTTTT. Translation: CASSHSGTLATGELFF.

This clone was seen a handful of times. V usage is TRBV7-9 and J usage is TRBJ1-1; D is ambiguous. Germline-derived CDR1 and CDR2 are SEHNR and FQNEAQ (reference sequence). The CDR3 length is 13 residues. With 2 bases removed from V and 6 bases from J, the gap between germline ends came to 10 bases. Here the CDR3 DNA reads TGTGCCAGCAGCTTAATCTTGTCGGCTGAAGCTTTCTTT. Encoded protein: CASSLILSAEAFF.

The V call is TRBV4-1, the J call TRBJ2-1; 11 nucleotides agree with TRBD2. Per germline, CDR1 MGHRA and CDR2 YSYEKL. The CDR3 runs 17 residues. Germline trimming cut 8 bases from V and 4 bases from J; bases unmatched to any gene: 13. The CDR3 DNA follows: TGCGCCAGCTTCCCGGGCTCGGGACTAGCGGTTTACAATGAGCAGTTCTTC. It specifies CASFPGSGLAVYNEQFF.

The sample holds one count of this clone. The rearrangement links TRBV27 to TRBJ2-1, with TRBD2 matching 8 bases. J gave up 7 bases and V 5 bases, and 13 bases lay outside the gene matches. Germline-derived CDR1 and CDR2 are MNHEY and SMNVEV (reference sequence). This CDR3 region has 16 residues. The DNA for the CDR3 is TGTGCCAGCAGTCCCCTTTTGAAGCGGGGGACGAATGAGCAGTTCTTC. Protein sequence: CASSPLLKRGTNEQFF.

The count of this clone is one. J is TRBJ2-5 and V is TRBV18; a weak D match, TRBD2 (6 bases). V shed 3 bases and J shed 0 bases, with 14 bases lying between them. The CDR3 has 16 amino acids. Germline lookup yields CDR1 KGHSH and CDR2 LQKENI. CDR3 residues: CASSPSTGGYQETQYF. DNA of the CDR3: TGTGCCAGCTCACCGAGTACAGGAGGGTACCAAGAGACCCAGTACTTC.

This clone appeared once. The chain carries TRBV4-2 and TRBJ2-7; 12 positions agree with TRBD2. Germline CDR1 and CDR2: LGHNA and YNFKEQ. V shed 4 bases and J 5 bases; nucleotides not matched to a gene: 9. This CDR3 is 16 amino acids long. CDR3 DNA: TGTGCCAGCAGCCTAGTCACTAGCGGGGGGACGAACGAGCAGTACTTC. Protein sequence: CASSLVTSGGTNEQYF.

The rearrangement uses TRBV9 and TRBJ2-1; 8 nucleotides agree with TRBD2. The CDR3 runs 15 residues. V shed 0 bases, J shed 5 bases, and the junction held 4 bases outside the gene matches. Germline V lookup: CDR1 SGDLS, CDR2 YYNGEE. The CDR3 DNA reads as TGTGCCAGCAGCGTAGCGGGGGGGGAAAACAATGAGCAGTTCTTC. Translation: CASSVAGGENNEQFF.

The V gene is TRBV14, the J gene TRBJ2-7; maybe TRBD1 (6 bases). The CDR3 runs to 15 residues. V was pared by 5 bases and J by 4 bases, with 18 bases between. CDR1 and CDR2 from the germline V gene are SGHDN and FVKESK. The CDR3 spells CASSTLQGREYEQYF. CDR3 coding DNA: TGTGCCAGCAGCACCCTACAGGGCAGGGAATACGAGCAGTACTTC.

The rearrangement joins TRBV25-1 to TRBJ1-4; tentatively, D is TRBD1 (5 bases). The V end was cut by 0 bases, the J end by 8 bases, with 16 bases between. Germline V CDR1 and CDR2: MGHDK, SYGVNS. This CDR3 is built from 16 residues. The CDR3 is CASSEYLASGGEKLFF. The DNA of the CDR3 is TGTGCCAGCAGTGAATATCTCGCGAGTGGGGGGGAAAAACTGTTTTTT.

This clone appeared once. In nucleotides, the CDR3 is TGTGCCAGCAGCAACACCCGGGACGGCGGGAGGTACGAGCAGTACTTC. The encoded protein is CASSNTRDGGRYEQYF. The genes are TRBV7-9 and TRBJ2-7; TRBD2 aligns across 8 bases. Trimming took 5 bases from V and 4 from J; bases not matched to a gene: 13. This CDR3 is built from 16 residues. Germline-derived CDR1 and CDR2 are SEHNR and FQNEAQ (reference sequence).

This clone was recorded once. The rearrangement uses TRBV13 and TRBJ2-3, with TRBD2 as a possible D gene (5 bases). CDR1 and CDR2 from the germline V gene are PRHDT and FYEKMQ (reference sequence). This CDR3 spans 15 amino acids. The V end was cut by 3 bases, the J end by 3 bases, with 13 bases between. CDR3 sequence reads: CASSFRGKGTDTQYF. The CDR3 DNA reads TGTGCCAGCAGCTTCCGGGGAAAAGGGACAGATACGCAGTATTTT.

This chain links TRBV25-1 with TRBJ2-4, with D possibly TRBD1 on 6 matching bases. With 1 base removed from V and 6 bases from J, the gap between germline ends came to 16 bases. Germline V gene lookup returns CDR1 MGHDK and CDR2 SYGVNS. This CDR3 has 16 residues. The CDR3 sequence is CASSESIPDRLNIQYF. CDR3 bases: TGTGCCAGCAGTGAATCAATCCCCGACAGGCTAAACATTCAGTACTTC. Full variable domain (rest looked up from reference TRBV25-1 and TRBJ2-4): EADIYQTPRYLVIGTGKKITLECSQTMGHDKMYWYQQDPGMELHLIHYSYGVNSTEKGDLSSESTVSRIRTEHFPLTLESARPSHTSQYLCASSESIPDRLNIQYFGAGTRLSVL.

The V gene is TRBV3-1 (or the pseudogene TRBV3-2), the J gene TRBJ1-2, with a weak D call TRBD1 (6 bases). This CDR3 is built from 16 residues. CDR1 is LGHDT, CDR2 YNNKEL, per germline (reference sequence). Trimming removed 2 bases at V and 4 bases at J, with 17 bases between. The CDR3 protein is CASSQRAGAFGYGYTF. CDR3 nucleotide sequence: TGTGCCAGCAGCCAAAGGGCAGGGGCATTTGGCTATGGCTACACCTTC.

The CDR3 DNA follows: TGCGCCAGCAGTGAGACGGGCTATGGCTACACCTTC. It yields the protein CASSETGYGYTF. The V call is TRBV10-2, the J call TRBJ1-2; D ambiguous. Per the germline V gene, CDR1 is WSHSY and CDR2 is SAAADI. V lost 2 bases and J 4 bases, leaving 5 bases between the germline ends. This CDR3 has 12 amino acids.

CDR3 sequence reads: CAWSVTGLEAFF. CDR3 sequence (DNA): TGTGCCTGGAGTGTCACAGGGTTAGAAGCTTTCTTT. The chain combines TRBV30 with TRBJ1-1, with D possibly TRBD1 on 6 matching bases. The germline V gene has CDR1 GTSNPN and CDR2 SVGIG (reference sequence). There are 12 residues in the CDR3. Trimming shortened V by 0 bases and J by 8 bases, and 10 bases separated the two germline ends.

This chain uses TRBV5-1 with TRBJ2-7; 10 bases match TRBD1. The CDR3 loop spans 15 amino acids. Unmatched junction bases numbered 9, after V lost 4 bases and J lost 5 bases. Looked up from germline, CDR1 is SGHRS and CDR2 is YFSETQ. The CDR3 nucleotides are TGCGCCAGCAGCAAATCCGGACAGGGGGGAAACGAGCAGTACTTC. This encodes CASSKSGQGGNEQYF.